The present entry profiles one T cell receptor beta chain with its context. Antigen unknown. The record originates from a study of cytomegalovirus exposure and HLA in healthy donors. Points from the study as a whole: Trimming of TCR beta V- and J-genes showed a link, identified in a later analysis, to a missense DCLRE1C variant.

Germline lookup yields CDR1 MNHEY and CDR2 SMNVEV (reference sequence). Trimming shortened V by 3 bases and J by 7 bases, and 10 bases separated the two germline ends. The length of the CDR3 is 12 residues. With 60 Vbeta and 13 Jbeta primers, the PCR was carried out. The repertoire was sequenced with immunoSEQ multiplex PCR; TCRdb's copy has only in-frame clones and lacks some. The sample holds approximately 120,000 clones, approximately 85% seen once. Sequencing was performed on PBMCs. This receptor was taken from a woman aged 30 to 39 in good health and CMV-seropositive. The chain recombines TRBV27 with TRBJ2-7; D possibly corresponds to TRBD2 (6 bases). DNA for the CDR3: TGTGCCAGCAGTTTTGCGGGGAGGGAGCAGTACTTC. It yields the protein CASSFAGREQYF.